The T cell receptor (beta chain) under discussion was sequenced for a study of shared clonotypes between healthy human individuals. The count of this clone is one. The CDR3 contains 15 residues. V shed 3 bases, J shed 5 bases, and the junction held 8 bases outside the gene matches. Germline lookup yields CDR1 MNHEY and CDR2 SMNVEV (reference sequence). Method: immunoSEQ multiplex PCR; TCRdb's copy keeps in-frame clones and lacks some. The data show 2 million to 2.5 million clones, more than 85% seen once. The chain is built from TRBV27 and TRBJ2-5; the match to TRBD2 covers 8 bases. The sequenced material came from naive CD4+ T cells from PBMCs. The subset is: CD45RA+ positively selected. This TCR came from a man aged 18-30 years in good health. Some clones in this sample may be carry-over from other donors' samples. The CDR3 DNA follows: TGTGCCAGCAGTTTTGCCCCAGCGGGAGTGGAGACCCAGTACTTC. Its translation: CASSFAPAGVETQYF.